The 24 T cell receptor beta chains presented below share a single source sample, sequenced in a study of siplizumab effects on memory and regulatory T cells. Assay used: immunoSEQ multiplex PCR; TCRdb lists only in-frame clones, some missing. The sample gives about 91,000 clones, 95% to 97% of which show up once; around 0.03% is in the top ten. Sequenced input: naive CD4+ T cells sorted from blood. These receptors were obtained from a human donor in good health.

The V call is TRBV7-3, the J call TRBJ2-7; 7 bases map to TRBD1. Per germline, CDR1 SGHTA and CDR2 FQGTGA. This CDR3 contains 12 residues. V lost 4 bases, J lost 6 bases, and 3 bases stayed unmatched. This CDR3 is CASSSGQVEQYF. The CDR3 DNA follows: TGTGCCAGCAGCTCCGGACAGGTCGAGCAGTACTTC.

The chain has TRBV27 and TRBJ1-4; D call uncertain. With 3 bases removed from V and 0 bases from J, the gap between germline ends came to 5 bases. The CDR3 contains 14 residues. In germline, CDR1 is MNHEY, CDR2 SMNVEV (reference sequence). Written as DNA, the CDR3 is TGTGCCAGCAGTTTCACAGCAACTAATGAAAAACTGTTTTTT. It encodes CASSFTATNEKLFF.

This clone was counted once. The rearrangement uses TRBV6-5 and TRBJ2-2; 8 nucleotides agree with TRBD1. Germline trimming cut 0 bases from V and 5 bases from J; bases unmatched to any gene: 5. The CDR3 totals 16 residues. Looked up from germline, CDR1 is MNHEY and CDR2 is SVGAGI. The CDR3: CASSYSRTGRTGELFF. The CDR3 DNA follows: TGTGCCAGCAGTTACTCCCGGACAGGGAGGACCGGGGAGCTGTTTTTT.

This chain connects TRBV6-5 to TRBJ1-6, with TRBD1 matching over 9 bases. The germline V gene has CDR1 MNHEY and CDR2 SVGAGI. V gave up 4 bases and J gave up 14 bases; unmatched junction bases: 3. The CDR3 totals 12 residues. The CDR3 nucleotides are TGTGCCAGCAGTTTGGGACAGGGCTCCCTCCACTTT. It encodes CASSLGQGSLHF.

The chain joins TRBV30 to TRBJ2-3, with 12 bases aligning to TRBD2. This CDR3 is 18 amino acids long. V gave up 0 bases and J gave up 4 bases; unmatched junction bases: 11. CDR1 is GTSNPN, CDR2 SVGIG, per germline (reference sequence). The DNA for the CDR3 is TGTGCCTGGAGTGTATGGCTAGCGGGGGGGCTCATTCCAGATACGCAGTATTTT. The encoded protein is CAWSVWLAGGLIPDTQYF.

In this sample, this clone turned up once. The chain employs TRBV12-5 and TRBJ1-3; no clear D. CDR1 LGHNT and CDR2 FRNRAP come from the germline V gene. V lost 0 bases and J lost 0, with 9 bases in between. The CDR3 covers 16 residues. DNA of the CDR3: TGTGCTAGTGGTTTGGTTCTGGGCGACTCTGGAAACACCATATATTTT. Protein sequence: CASGLVLGDSGNTIYF.

The chain links TRBV2 to TRBJ1-2, with unresolved D. The V gene lost 8 bases and the J gene lost 6 bases, with 16 bases spanning the gap. Germline values: CDR1 SNHLY, CDR2 FYNNEI. The CDR3 length is 13 residues. CDR3 residues: CASYRVSGNGYTF. The CDR3 DNA reads as TGTGCCAGCTACCGGGTTTCCGGGAATGGCTACACCTTC.

The chain links TRBV29-1 to TRBJ2-1, with D maybe TRBD1 (6 bases). V lost 5 bases to trimming and J lost 10 bases, with 12 bases between them. This CDR3 comprises 11 residues. Germline lookup yields CDR1 SQVTM and CDR2 ANQGSEA. The CDR3 reads CSVLSGEEQFF. Written as DNA, the CDR3 is TGCAGCGTTCTTTCAGGGGAGGAGCAGTTCTTC.

This chain uses TRBV4-2 with TRBJ2-7, with unresolved D. The CDR3 runs to 16 residues. The germline V gene encodes CDR1 LGHNA and CDR2 YNFKEQ. V dropped 1 base and J dropped 2 bases, with 15 bases sitting between them. In nucleotides, the CDR3 is TGTGCCAGCAGCCAAGCTTCTACGCAGGCCGCCTACGAGCAGTACTTC. It yields the protein CASSQASTQAAYEQYF.

In regard to this clone: The same CDR3 arises from other DNA sequences in this sample as well. The chain employs TRBV4-1 and TRBJ1-2; tentatively, D is TRBD1 (6 bases). Germline values: CDR1 MGHRA, CDR2 YSYEKL. The length of the CDR3 is 15 residues. V was trimmed by 1 base and J by 7 bases, leaving 16 bases between them. CDR3 bases: TGCGCCAGCAGCCAAGCCCCGGGACAATTGGGTGGCTACACCTTC. This sequence encodes CASSQAPGQLGGYTF.

The chain carries TRBV2 and TRBJ1-3, with a tentative D call TRBD1 (5 bases). The germline V gene encodes CDR1 SNHLY and CDR2 FYNNEI. Trimming took off 3 bases at V and 0 bases at J, with 6 bases between the two ends. The CDR3 spans 14 residues. The CDR3 DNA reads TGTGCCAGCAGTGACAGGGCCTCTGGAAACACCATATATTTT. Translation: CASSDRASGNTIYF.

The chain carries TRBV4-3 and TRBJ1-5; TRBD1 matches at 8 bases. Germline CDR1 and CDR2: LGHNA and YSLEER. V lost 0 bases, J lost 7 bases, and 8 bases stayed unmatched. The CDR3 length is 16 residues. CDR3 amino acids: CASSQDAAGGGQPQHF. As DNA, the CDR3 is TGCGCCAGCAGCCAAGATGCGGCAGGGGGCGGACAGCCCCAGCATTTT.

The gene calls are TRBV14 and TRBJ2-1; 15 bases are a match to TRBD2. CDR3 length equals 17 residues. Per germline, CDR1 SGHDN and CDR2 FVKESK. J gave up 8 bases and V 3 bases, and 8 bases lay outside the gene matches. The CDR3 loop reads CASSQGLAGGAYYEQFF. The CDR3 DNA reads as TGTGCCAGCAGCCAGGGACTAGCGGGGGGAGCTTACTATGAGCAGTTCTTC.

CDR3 loop: CASSPGQSGNIQYF. CDR3 sequence (DNA): TGCGCCAGCAGCCCGGGACAGTCAGGGAACATTCAGTACTTC. The chain links TRBV5-1 to TRBJ2-4; 7 nucleotides align to TRBD1. The CDR3 runs 14 residues. CDR1 SGHRS and CDR2 YFSETQ come from the germline V gene. V lost 4 bases and J lost 7; bases outside the gene matches: 8.

The chain links TRBV18 to TRBJ1-3, with TRBD1 identical over 7 bases. The CDR3 loop spans 16 amino acids. Germline CDR1 and CDR2: KGHSH and LQKENI. With V trimmed by 6 bases and J by 0 bases, 8 bases remained unmatched. The CDR3 nucleotides are TGTGCCAGCTCCCAACGACAGGGTTTCTCTGGAAACACCATATATTTT. This translates into CASSQRQGFSGNTIYF.

V usage is TRBV28 and J usage is TRBJ2-7, with 7 bases fitting TRBD1. Germline loops: CDR1 MDHEN, CDR2 SYDVKM. The CDR3 length is 16 residues. V lost 5 bases, J lost 2 bases, and 12 bases stayed unmatched. CDR3 sequence: CASSPPTGVSPYEQYF. CDR3 nucleotide sequence: TGTGCCAGCAGTCCGCCAACAGGGGTGAGCCCCTACGAGCAGTACTTC.

This clone has only a few counts. The genes are TRBV10-3 and TRBJ2-1; D tentatively reads TRBD1 or TRBD2 (5 bases each). The length of the CDR3 is 16 residues. CDR1 and CDR2 (germline): ENHRY, SYGVKD. V lost 7 bases to trimming and J lost 7 bases, with 23 bases between them. CDR3 in DNA: TGTGCCATCAAGTCTACGGGGCAATCTTCGGGGAATGAGCAGTTCTTC. Protein sequence: CAIKSTGQSSGNEQFF.

The rearrangement links TRBV6-5 to TRBJ1-5; TRBD1 matches 7 bases. The germline CDR1 and CDR2 sequences are MNHEY and SVGAGI. The V gene end was trimmed by 6 bases and the J gene end by 10 bases; junction bases not matched to a gene: 12. CDR3 length: 14 amino acids. CDR3 in DNA: TGTGCCAGCAGCCCAGGACAGGTGGTAATTCCCCAGCATTTT. Translation gives CASSPGQVVIPQHF.

V and J are TRBV6-5 and TRBJ1-6; D gene ambiguous. CDR1 MNHEY and CDR2 SVGAGI come from the germline V gene. This CDR3 comprises 15 residues. V lost 3 bases and J lost 6, with 12 bases in between. The CDR3: CASSYRGIGNSPLHF. The CDR3 DNA follows: TGTGCCAGCAGTTATCGAGGAATCGGTAATTCACCCCTCCACTTT.

The chain couples TRBV20-1 to TRBJ1-1; D unresolved. The CDR3 is 11 amino acids. The germline V gene has CDR1 DFQATT and CDR2 SNEGSKA (reference sequence). The V gene lost 5 bases and the J gene lost 11 bases, with 15 bases spanning the gap. CDR3 sequence: CSAAPGPEAFF. CDR3 nucleotides: TGCAGTGCTGCACCGGGTCCGGAGGCTTTCTTT.

This rearrangement joins TRBV10-3 to TRBJ2-7, with 9 bases identical to TRBD1. Germline CDR1 and CDR2: ENHRY and SYGVKD. The CDR3 spans 14 residues. The V and J ends lost 6 bases and 3 bases, in that order; junction bases with no gene match: 6. CDR3 sequence: CAISDGQGIYEQYF. The CDR3 DNA sequence: TGTGCCATCAGCGACGGACAGGGGATCTACGAGCAGTACTTC.

About this clone: At one end, the junction sequence differs from germline, possibly due to a read error. J is TRBJ2-5 and V is TRBV5-1, with TRBD1 matching 7 bases. This CDR3 has 13 residues. The germline CDR1 and CDR2 sequences are SGHRS and YFSETQ. Here the CDR3 DNA reads TGTGCCAGCAGTCGACGGACAGGAGAGACCCAGTACTTC. Residues: CASSRRTGETQYF. Combining the CDR3 with reference TRBV5-1 and TRBJ2-5 gives the whole variable domain KAGVTQTPRYLIKTRGQQVTLSCSPISGHRSVSWYQQTPGQGLQFLFEYFSETQRNKGNFPGRFSGRQFSNSRSEMNVSTLELGDSALYLCASSRRTGETQYFGPGTRLLVL.

The count of this clone is one. The V and J genes are TRBV5-1 and TRBJ1-3, with D possibly TRBD1 on 5 matching bases. Germline V gene data show CDR1 as SGHRS and CDR2 as YFSETQ. Trimming cost V 4 bases and J 8 bases, with 13 bases left between them. The length of the CDR3 is 13 residues. The CDR3 protein is CASSPQGRYTIYF. The CDR3 bases are TGCGCCAGCAGCCCGCAGGGTAGATACACCATATATTTT.

The V and J genes are TRBV25-1 and TRBJ1-1; D remains unclear. Trimming left V 2 bases short and J 1 base short, with 8 bases between. Looked up from germline, CDR1 is MGHDK and CDR2 is SYGVNS. CDR3 size: 14 residues. The CDR3 nucleotides are TGTGCCAGCAGTGAAATTTTGGGGAACACTGAAGCTTTCTTT. Its protein is CASSEILGNTEAFF.